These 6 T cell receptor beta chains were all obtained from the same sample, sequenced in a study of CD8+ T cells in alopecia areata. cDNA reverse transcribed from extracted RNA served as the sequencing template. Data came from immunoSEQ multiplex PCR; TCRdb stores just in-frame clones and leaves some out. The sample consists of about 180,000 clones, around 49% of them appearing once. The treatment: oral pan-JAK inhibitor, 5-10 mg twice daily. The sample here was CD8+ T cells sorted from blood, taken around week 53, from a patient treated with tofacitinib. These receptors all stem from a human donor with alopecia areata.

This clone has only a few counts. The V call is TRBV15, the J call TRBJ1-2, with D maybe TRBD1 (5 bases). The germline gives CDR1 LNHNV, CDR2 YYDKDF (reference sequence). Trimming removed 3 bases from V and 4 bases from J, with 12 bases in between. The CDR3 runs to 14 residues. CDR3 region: CATSSDSKTYGYTF. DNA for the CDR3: TGTGCCACCAGCAGTGACAGTAAGACCTATGGCTACACCTTC. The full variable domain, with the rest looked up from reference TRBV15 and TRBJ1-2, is DAMVIQNPRYQVTQFGKPVTLSCSQTLNHNVMYWYQQKSSQAPKLLFHYYDKDFNNEADTPDNFQSRRPNTSFCFLDIRSPGLGDTAMYLCATSSDSKTYGYTFGSGTRLTVV.

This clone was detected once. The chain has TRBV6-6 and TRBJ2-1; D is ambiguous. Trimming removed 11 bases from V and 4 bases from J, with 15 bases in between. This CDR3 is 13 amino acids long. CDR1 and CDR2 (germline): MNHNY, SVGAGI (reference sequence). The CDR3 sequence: CASTPDGYNEQFF. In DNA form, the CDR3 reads TGTGCCTCAACGCCGGACGGGTACAATGAGCAGTTCTTC.

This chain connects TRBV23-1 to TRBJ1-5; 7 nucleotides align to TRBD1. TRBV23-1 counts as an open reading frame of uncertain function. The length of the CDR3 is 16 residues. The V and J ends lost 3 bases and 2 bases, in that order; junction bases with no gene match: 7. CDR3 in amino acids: CASSQLGTEGNQPQHF. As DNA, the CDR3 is TGCGCCAGCAGTCAGTTAGGGACAGAGGGCAATCAGCCCCAGCATTTT.

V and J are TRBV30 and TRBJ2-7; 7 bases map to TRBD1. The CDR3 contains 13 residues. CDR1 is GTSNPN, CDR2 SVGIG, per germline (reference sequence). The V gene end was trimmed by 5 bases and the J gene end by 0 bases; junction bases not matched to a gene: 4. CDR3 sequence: CAWGRGFSYEQYF. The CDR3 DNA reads TGTGCCTGGGGCAGGGGGTTCTCCTACGAGCAGTACTTC.

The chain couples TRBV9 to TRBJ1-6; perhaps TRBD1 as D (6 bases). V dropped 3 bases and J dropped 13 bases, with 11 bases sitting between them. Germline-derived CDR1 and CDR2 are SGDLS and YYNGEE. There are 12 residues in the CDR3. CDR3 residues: CASSGPQGPLHF. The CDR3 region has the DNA TGTGCCAGCAGCGGCCCCCAGGGGCCCCTCCACTTT.

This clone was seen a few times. Written as DNA, the CDR3 is TGTGCCAGCAGCGATCCCGGAGGGGGCCGAGGATCCTACGAGCAGTACTTC. Translation: CASSDPGGGRGSYEQYF. The rearrangement links TRBV7-9 to TRBJ2-7, with D possibly TRBD1 on 7 matching bases. This CDR3 region has 17 residues. Germline V gene lookup returns CDR1 SEHNR and CDR2 FQNEAQ (reference sequence). Trimming removed 5 bases at V and 1 base at J, with 21 bases between.